A selection of T cell receptor beta chains follows, all from one sample in a study of cytomegalovirus exposure and HLA in healthy donors. TCRdb's copy holds only in-frame clones and misses some; the assay was immunoSEQ multiplex PCR. Here the sample spans roughly 130,000 clones, just under 75% being singletons. The sequencing input was PBMCs. These receptors all stem from a middle-aged man in good health and CMV-seropositive. The CDR3 runs from the conserved cysteine through the conserved F or W. The D gene is left open where the match is weak. Size tells how often a clone was seen (once, few, many) or the class of an expanded clone, and some rows leave it out.

j_gene	abundance	len	d_gene	v_gene	CDR3nt	CDR3aa
TRBJ2-7	few	15	TRBD1	TRBV2	TGTGCCAGCAGTCTAGGGACAGGGGAAGCTTACGAGCAGTACTTC	CASSLGTGEAYEQYF
TRBJ2-5	NA	13	NA	TRBV6-5	TGTGCCAGCAGGCCTGGAGCCTTTCAGACCCAGTACTTC	CASRPGAFQTQYF
TRBJ1-4	NA	15	TRBD1	TRBV7-2	TGTGCCAGCAGTTACGACAGGGGGTCGGATGAAAAACTGTTTTTT	CASSYDRGSDEKLFF
TRBJ2-7	NA	13	TRBD2	TRBV28	TGTGCCACCCGGGGGGGGGAAGTCTACGAGCAGTACTTC	CATRGGEVYEQYF
TRBJ2-7	once	14	NA	TRBV19	TGTGCCAGTAGTATAGATCCCCAAAGAGGCGAGCAGTACTTC	CASSIDPQRGEQYF
TRBJ2-1	NA	14	NA	TRBV10-2	TGCGCCAGCAGCTTGCAGGCCTTCTACAATGAGCAGTTCTTC	CASSLQAFYNEQFF
TRBJ2-1	few	15	TRBD2	TRBV7-9	TGTGCCAGTTCTAGCGGGAGATTCGGGTACAATGAGCAGTTCTTC	CASSSGRFGYNEQFF
TRBJ1-1	NA	13	NA	TRBV7-2	TGTGCCAGCAGTAAGGGCAGGGGTACTGAAGCTTTCTTT	CASSKGRGTEAFF
TRBJ2-7	few	18	TRBD2	TRBV11-2	TGTGCCAGCAGCTTAGAACCCGGGACTAGCGGGAGGTTTTACGAGCAGTACTTC	CASSLEPGTSGRFYEQYF
TRBJ2-4	NA	16	TRBD2	TRBV5-4	TGTGCCAGCAGCTCAACTAGCGGGGGGGCCAAAAACATTCAGTACTTC	CASSSTSGGAKNIQYF
TRBJ2-7	NA	15	NA	TRBV7-9	TGTGCCAGCAGCCCCACCCCGCAGTATTCCTACGAGCAGTACTTC	CASSPTPQYSYEQYF
TRBJ1-2	NA	15	NA	TRBV28	TGTGCCAGCAGTTTGATGAGGGGGAATGCTGAGCGCTACACCTTC	CASSLMRGNAERYTF
TRBJ2-5	once	14	NA	TRBV7-9	TGTGCCGTAGTTGCGCGGAGGGTTGGAGAGACCCAGTACTTC	CAVVARRVGETQYF
TRBJ2-1	once	22	TRBD2	TRBV15	TGTGCCACCAGCAGAGATTATGCAATCATTGCGGGAGGGCCGACCGTTCACAATGAGCAGTTCTTC	CATSRDYAIIAGGPTVHNEQFF
TRBJ1-1	NA	12	NA	TRBV29-1	TGCAGCGTCTCGGACAGAAACACTGAAGCTTTCTTT	CSVSDRNTEAFF
TRBJ2-2	NA	13	NA	TRBV6-5	TGTGCCAGCAGTACCGGGAACCTCGGGGAGCTGTTTTTT	CASSTGNLGELFF
TRBJ2-7	few	13	NA	TRBV7-9	TGTGCCTGGGGTAGGGGCTTAACCTACGAGCAGTACTTC	CAWGRGLTYEQYF
TRBJ1-1	few	15	TRBD1	TRBV6-4	TGTGCCAGCAGCTTACAGGGGGCAGGGAACACTGAAGCTTTCTTT	CASSLQGAGNTEAFF
TRBJ2-5	NA	15	TRBD2	TRBV7-9	TGTGCCAGCAGCTTTCTAGCGGGTTTGCAGGAGACCCAGTACTTC	CASSFLAGLQETQYF
TRBJ1-1	few	15	NA	TRBV5-1	TGCGCCAGCAGCCCGGAAGGGAGCAGGAACACTGAAGCTTTCTTT	CASSPEGSRNTEAFF
TRBJ2-3	NA	15	NA	TRBV19	TGTGCCAGTAGTACAGGACAGTCCTTCGCAGATACGCAGTATTTT	CASSTGQSFADTQYF
TRBJ2-3	NA	17	TRBD2	TRBV5-4	TGTGCCAGCAGCTTGTTGGTCGGGGGGGGAACTACAGATACGCAGTATTTT	CASSLLVGGGTTDTQYF
TRBJ1-4	NA	14	TRBD1	TRBV19	TGTGCCAGCAAGGACAGGGTAGGCGATGAAAAACTGTTTTTT	CASKDRVGDEKLFF
TRBJ2-5	few	14	TRBD1	TRBV5-1	TGCGCCAGCAGCCCTGACAGGGGGAGAGAGACCCAGTACTTC	CASSPDRGRETQYF
TRBJ1-3	NA	15	TRBD1	TRBV4-2	TGTGCCAGCACCCCACAGGGGTCCTCTGGAAACACCATATATTTT	CASTPQGSSGNTIYF
TRBJ1-6	NA	14	NA	TRBV9	TGTGCCAGCAGGGAGGGGCCGTATAATTCACCCCTCCACTTT	CASREGPYNSPLHF
TRBJ1-1	NA	11	NA	TRBV29-1	TGCACGGGAGGGAACGGAGCTGAAGCTTTCTTT	CTGGNGAEAFF
TRBJ1-2	NA	16	NA	TRBV19	TGTGCCAGTAGTATAATCGCAGGGATTGCGGACTATGGCTACACCTTC	CASSIIAGIADYGYTF
TRBJ2-1	NA	14	TRBD2	TRBV2	TGTGCCAGCAGTGAAAGCGGGAGATGGGGCGAGCAGTTCTTC	CASSESGRWGEQFF
TRBJ2-3	once	13	NA	TRBV18	TGTGCCAGCTCACCACACAGAGACGATACGCAGTATTTT	CASSPHRDDTQYF
TRBJ1-1	NA	14	NA	TRBV11-2	TGTGCCAGCAGCGCGGGGGGGGGCTGGACTGAAGCTTTCTTT	CASSAGGGWTEAFF
TRBJ2-5	NA	16	TRBD2	TRBV4-1	TGCGCCAGCAGCCAAGCCGGAGCGGGAGGAGGGGAGACCCAGTACTTC	CASSQAGAGGGETQYF
TRBJ2-1	NA	15	NA	TRBV14	TGTGCCAGCAGCCCCTTGATTAGCTCCTACAATGAGCAGTTCTTC	CASSPLISSYNEQFF
TRBJ2-2	NA	13	NA	TRBV29-1	TGCAGCGTTGAACTATTAGCGAACGGGGAGCTGTTTTTT	CSVELLANGELFF
TRBJ1-1	few	14	TRBD1	TRBV27	TGTGCCAGCAGTCCTATCCGGGACAGCATTGAAGCTTTCTTT	CASSPIRDSIEAFF
TRBJ2-3	NA	15	NA	TRBV7-9	TGTGCCAGTGTGGTCTCAGGCCCGGTTGCAGATACGCAGTATTTT	CASVVSGPVADTQYF
TRBJ2-3	NA	16	TRBD1	TRBV7-2	TGTGCCAGCAGCTTATACAGGGGCGAGGTCACAGATACGCAGTATTTT	CASSLYRGEVTDTQYF
TRBJ2-7	NA	13	NA	TRBV7-6	TGTGCCAGCAGCCGAGACGGGAACTACGAGCAGTACTTC	CASSRDGNYEQYF
TRBJ2-2	NA	15	NA	TRBV21-1	TGTGCCACCCGAACTCAGGGAAGATTCACCGGGGAGCTGTTTTTT	CATRTQGRFTGELFF
TRBJ2-6	once	17	NA	TRBV27	TGTGCCAGCACCCCAATACAGGGTTCGGCTGGGGCCAACGTCCTGACTTTC	CASTPIQGSAGANVLTF
TRBJ2-1	NA	13	NA	TRBV6-5	TGTGCCAGCAGTTACCTGAGGCAGGGTTTAGAGTTCTTC	CASSYLRQGLEFF
TRBJ1-1	NA	15	NA	TRBV7-9	TGTGCCAGCAGCTTAGTTCGCAGGGATAACACTGAAGCCTTCTTT	CASSLVRRDNTEAFF
TRBJ2-2	NA	17	NA	TRBV18	TGTGCCAGCTCACCATTAGTGGCAGGGGTGAACACCGGGGAGCTGTTTTTT	CASSPLVAGVNTGELFF
TRBJ1-2	NA	14	NA	TRBV6-1	TGTGCCAGCAGTGAAGCGAGGGTTACCTATGGCTACACCTTC	CASSEARVTYGYTF
TRBJ1-1	NA	15	TRBD1	TRBV7-2	TGTGCCAGCAGCTTAGATTCGAGGGGGCATACTGAAGCTTTCTTT	CASSLDSRGHTEAFF
TRBJ1-5	NA	13	TRBD1	TRBV19	TGTGCCACCGCGGACAGGGGGAATCAGCCCCAGCATTTT	CATADRGNQPQHF
TRBJ2-5	NA	16	TRBD1	TRBV5-1	TGCGCCAGCAGCCCGGGACAGGGTTATTACCGAGAGACCCAGTACTTC	CASSPGQGYYRETQYF
TRBJ2-7	NA	14	TRBD2	TRBV27	TGTGCCAGCAGTTTATCCGGGGGGAACTACGAGCAGTACTTC	CASSLSGGNYEQYF
TRBJ2-7	NA	15	TRBD1	TRBV28	TGTGCCAGCAAGCCCGGGACAGGGGATTTCTACGAGCAGTACTTC	CASKPGTGDFYEQYF
TRBJ1-4	NA	14	NA	TRBV5-4	TGTGCCAGCAGCTTGGCCCCGGGTAATGAAAAACTGTTTTTT	CASSLAPGNEKLFF
TRBJ2-1	NA	15	TRBD2	TRBV5-4	TGTGCCAGCAGCTTGGGAGCGGGAGAGGGGAATGAGCAGTTCTTC	CASSLGAGEGNEQFF
TRBJ1-4	few	15	NA	TRBV18	TGTGCCAGCTTACCAGATGGACAGCGGTATGAAAAACTGTTTTTT	CASLPDGQRYEKLFF
TRBJ2-7	NA	12	NA	TRBV5-1	TGCGCCAGCAGCTTGACAGGGCACGAGCAGTACTTC	CASSLTGHEQYF
TRBJ1-5	NA	13	NA	TRBV4-1	TGCGCCAGCAGCCAACAGGAATGGCAGCCCCAGCATTTT	CASSQQEWQPQHF
TRBJ1-1	NA	14	NA	TRBV2	TGTGCCAGCAAGCAGGCGGGGCTGAACACTGAAGCTTTCTTT	CASKQAGLNTEAFF